The clone carrying this T cell receptor (beta chain) was observed a few times. This specimen comes from a study of T-cell reconstitution after alpha-beta-depleted transplantation in children. Between the trimmed V and J ends, which lost 6 bases and 2 bases, there was a span of 11 bases. Germline CDR1 is SQVTM and CDR2 is ANQGSEA. This CDR3 has 13 amino acids. The TCRbeta library was prepared with unique molecular identifiers. TCRdb redid the calling of the PCR reads with MiXCR, one entry per CDR3 protein. The table records a few hundred thousand distinct CDR3 sequences, roughly 11% of them present only once.

The chain joins TRBV29-1 to TRBJ1-5; possible D gene TRBD1, 5 bases. This TCR derives from a human donor who donated a stem cell graft to a child with acute myeloid leukemia. Sequenced material: PBMCs from the stem cell graft donor, taken from the stem cell graft. CDR3 residues: CSVSDSGNQPQHF. CDR3 DNA: TGCAGCGTCTCTGACAGTGGCAATCAGCCCCAGCATTTT.